The 17 T cell receptor beta chains given below trace back to one sample, sequenced in a study of blood T cell repertoires in COVID-19. Generated by immunoSEQ multiplex PCR, the TCRdb table keeps only in-frame clones and is missing some. The repertoire holds approximately 360,000 clones, with approximately 89% as singletons. Material: PBMCs or T cells enriched from blood (not recorded which). The receptors originated from a middle-aged man in a cohort exposed to, infected with or recovered from COVID-19 (not recorded which).

The V and J genes are TRBV5-1 and TRBJ1-1, with 8 bases lining up with TRBD1. CDR1 and CDR2 from the germline V gene are SGHRS and YFSETQ. V was clipped by 4 bases and J by 0 bases; unmatched bases: 8. CDR3 length: 16 residues. CDR3 in DNA: TGCGCCAGCAGCCGAGGACAGGGCACCATGAACACTGAAGCTTTCTTT. As protein: CASSRGQGTMNTEAFF.

The sample holds one count of this clone. CDR3 DNA: TGTGCCAGCACCCCCTGGGGGGGGACCGGTGGTGAGCAGTACTTC. This sequence encodes CASTPWGGTGGEQYF. This sequence joins TRBV6-5 and TRBJ2-7; 7 nucleotides align to TRBD2. The V and J ends lost 7 bases and 7 bases, in that order; junction bases with no gene match: 16. This CDR3 is 15 amino acids long. Germline CDR1 and CDR2: MNHEY and SVGAGI.

The V gene is TRBV11-2, the J gene TRBJ2-7; 9 nucleotides agree with TRBD2. The CDR3 contains 16 residues. Germline assignment: CDR1 SGHAT and CDR2 FQNNGV. With 2 bases clipped from V and 8 bases from J, the junction kept 13 bases outside the gene matches. The CDR3 DNA reads as TGTGCCAGCAGCTTACTCAGTAGTCTAGCGGGACGCCAGCAGTACTTC. It yields the protein CASSLLSSLAGRQQYF. The variable domain in full, completed from reference TRBV11-2 and TRBJ2-7, reads EAGVAQSPRYKIIEKRQSVAFWCNPISGHATLYWYQQILGQGPKLLIQFQNNGVVDDSQLPKDRFSAERLKGVDSTLKIQPAKLEDSAVYLCASSLLSSLAGRQQYFGPGTRLTVT.

V is TRBV19 and J is TRBJ2-3, with 9 bases lining up with TRBD2. Germline V CDR1 and CDR2: LNHDA, SQIVND (reference sequence). Losses at the gene ends were 4 bases for V and 6 bases for J; bases not matched to a gene: 8. The CDR3 consists of 15 residues. DNA for the CDR3: TGTGCCAGTAGTACTGCGGGACTAGCTTGGGATACGCAGTATTTT. It is translated as CASSTAGLAWDTQYF.

The chain combines TRBV6-9 with TRBJ1-2, with D tentatively TRBD1 (5 bases). CDR1 MNHGY and CDR2 SVAAGI come from the germline V gene. The CDR3 consists of 15 residues. Between the trimmed V and J ends, which lost 8 bases and 8 bases, there was a span of 24 bases. The CDR3 region is CASLSPRTARGGYTF. DNA for the CDR3: TGTGCCAGCCTCAGCCCTAGGACGGCCCGGGGGGGCTACACCTTC.

The rearrangement uses TRBV3-1 (or the pseudogene TRBV3-2) and TRBJ1-6, with a possible D match to TRBD1 (6 bases). CDR3 length equals 17 residues. Germline loops: CDR1 LGHDT, CDR2 YNNKEL (reference sequence). Trimming left V 0 bases short and J 3 bases short, with 12 bases between. The CDR3 loop reads CASSQDVTGNYNSPLHF. CDR3 in DNA: TGTGCCAGCAGCCAAGATGTAACAGGGAACTATAATTCACCCCTCCACTTT.

This chain links TRBV25-1 with TRBJ1-1; D uncertain. CDR1 is MGHDK, CDR2 SYGVNS, per germline. The CDR3 is 14 residues long. V was clipped by 1 base and J by 5 bases, with 11 bases between them. The CDR3 bases are TGTGCCAGCAGTGAATCGTGGAGAGAAACTGAAGCTTTCTTT. It codes for CASSESWRETEAFF.

The gene calls are TRBV9 and TRBJ2-1; TRBD2 might be the D (5 bases). The germline gives CDR1 SGDLS, CDR2 YYNGEE. Trimming left V 2 bases short and J 9 bases short, with 18 bases between. CDR3 length: 15 amino acids. The CDR3 loop reads CASSVDGGRVTEQFF. The CDR3 coding sequence is TGTGCCAGCAGCGTCGATGGAGGCCGGGTCACTGAGCAGTTCTTC.

The chain combines TRBV11-2 with TRBJ2-7, with 12 bases matching TRBD2. The germline gives CDR1 SGHAT, CDR2 FQNNGV. The length of the CDR3 is 18 residues. J lost 4 bases, V lost 8 bases, and 18 bases had no gene match. CDR3 in amino acids: CASGGRVPSGRAFYEQYF. The CDR3, as DNA: TGTGCCAGCGGTGGCAGGGTTCCTAGCGGGAGGGCCTTTTACGAGCAGTACTTC.

The chain carries TRBV6-5 and TRBJ2-2, with 9 bases lining up with TRBD1. J gave up 5 bases and V 8 bases, and 6 bases lay outside the gene matches. CDR3 size: 14 residues. Germline-derived CDR1 and CDR2 are MNHEY and SVGAGI. CDR3 nucleotides: TGTGCCAGCTGGGGACAGGGCGGTACCGGGGAGCTGTTTTTT. Protein product: CASWGQGGTGELFF.

Of note for this clone: Other DNA sequences within the sample encode an identical CDR3. This chain links TRBV5-1 with TRBJ1-1, with D maybe TRBD1 (6 bases). Germline CDR1 and CDR2: SGHRS and YFSETQ. This CDR3 region has 14 residues. V was cut by 0 bases and J by 1 base, with 7 bases left in between. CDR3: CASSLGGQNTEAFF. CDR3 DNA: TGCGCCAGCAGCTTGGGGGGACAGAACACTGAAGCTTTCTTT.

The gene calls are TRBV9 and TRBJ2-3; TRBD1 matches 7 bases. The V gene's germline CDR1 is SGDLS and CDR2 YYNGEE. This CDR3 has 15 amino acids. J gave up 2 bases and V 0 bases, and 3 bases lay outside the gene matches. The CDR3 DNA reads TGTGCCAGCAGCGTAGCACAGGGGCTCACAGATACGCAGTATTTT. Protein sequence: CASSVAQGLTDTQYF.

The rearrangement uses TRBV29-1 and TRBJ1-2; TRBD1 agrees at 7 bases. This CDR3 region has 15 residues. The V segment lost 3 bases and the J segment 3 bases; nucleotides outside the gene matches: 10. CDR1 is SQVTM, CDR2 ANQGSEA, per germline. This CDR3 reads CSVDGYTGEDYGYTF. In DNA form, the CDR3 reads TGCAGCGTTGACGGATATACAGGGGAGGACTATGGCTACACCTTC.

V gene TRBV5-1 combines with J gene TRBJ2-3, with 7 bases aligning to TRBD2. The CDR3 extends over 15 amino acids. V shed 0 bases and J 1 base; nucleotides not matched to a gene: 2. Germline V CDR1 and CDR2: SGHRS, YFSETQ. CDR3 amino acids: CASSLALAGTDTQYF. CDR3 nucleotide sequence: TGCGCCAGCAGCTTGGCTCTAGCGGGCACAGATACGCAGTATTTT.

Only one count was recorded for this clone. The genes are TRBV4-1 and TRBJ2-1; D is unclear. CDR1 is MGHRA and CDR2 is YSYEKL in the germline V gene. Trimming cost V 1 base and J 0 bases, with 7 bases left between them. The CDR3 covers 15 residues. The CDR3 loop reads CASSQAGYSYNEQFF. As DNA, the CDR3 is TGCGCCAGCAGCCAAGCCGGGTACTCCTACAATGAGCAGTTCTTC.

This clone is a singleton in its sample. The rearrangement links TRBV10-1 to TRBJ2-1, with 9 bases matching TRBD1. V lost 2 bases to trimming and J lost 5 bases; unmatched junction nucleotides: 4. The CDR3 consists of 15 residues. CDR1 is WNHNN and CDR2 is SYGVQD in the germline V gene (reference sequence). CDR3 sequence (DNA): TGCGCCAGCAGTGAGGCGGGACAGGGCGACAATGAGCAGTTCTTC. Translated, it gives CASSEAGQGDNEQFF.

J is TRBJ2-7 and V is TRBV27; the D gene is possibly TRBD2 (6 bases). Trimming shortened V by 6 bases and J by 6 bases, and 18 bases separated the two germline ends. The CDR3 is 14 amino acids. Germline CDR1 is MNHEY and CDR2 is SMNVEV (reference sequence). CDR3: CASSVGGRTPEQYF. CDR3 coding DNA: TGTGCCAGCAGCGTAGGTGGGAGGACTCCCGAGCAGTACTTC.